A selection of T cell receptor beta chains follows, all from one sample in a study of vaccination effects on CD4 cells after COVID-19. This table comes from immunoSEQ multiplex PCR, and its TCRdb copy is limited to in-frame clones, with some not included. The repertoire includes under 80,000 clones, roughly 80% of them detected once, and 0.75% to 1% sits in the top ten. What these receptors recognize is not known. The source material was CD4+ T cells from PBMCs cultured with HCoV-OC43 spike peptides, sampled after COVID-19 vaccination. The receptors were sampled from a human donor who received a COVID-19 vaccine. Both conserved end residues are part of each CDR3. The D gene is left open where the match is weak. Clone size is not always given. Where it is, it says once, few, many or a class for expanded clones.

abundance,v_gene,j_gene,d_gene,CDR3nt,CDR3aa
.,TRBV7-3,TRBJ2-2,TRBD1,TGTGCCAGCAGTCGACAGGGCGTTGTCGCCGGGGAGCTGTTTTTT,CASSRQGVVAGELFF
.,TRBV5-5,TRBJ2-5,.,TGTGCCAGCAGCCGTTACGAAGAGACCCAGTACTTC,CASSRYEETQYF
.,TRBV7-2,TRBJ2-5,.,TGTGCCAGCAGCTTAGGGGCCGGGGGCCAGGAGACCCAGTACTTC,CASSLGAGGQETQYF
.,TRBV24-1,TRBJ2-3,TRBD2,TGTGCCACCAGTCCGGGGGGGTTGGCAGATACGCAGTATTTT,CATSPGGLADTQYF
.,TRBV7-2,TRBJ2-2,.,TGTGCCAGCAGCTTAGGACGGGAGAACACCGGGGAGCTGTTTTTT,CASSLGRENTGELFF
.,TRBV5-1,TRBJ2-1,.,TGCGCCAGCAGCCGGTTGGACTCCTCCATTTACAATGAGCAGTTCTTC,CASSRLDSSIYNEQFF
.,TRBV4-1,TRBJ2-2,TRBD1,TGCGCCAGCAGCCCCGGACAGGGCCGGTCTGGGGAGCTGTTTTTT,CASSPGQGRSGELFF
.,TRBV7-9,TRBJ2-5,.,TGTGCCAGCATGGACCTAGGGGCAGGGGCGTCCTTTCAAGAGACCCAGTACTTC,CASMDLGAGASFQETQYF
.,TRBV7-2,TRBJ2-2,TRBD1,TGTGCCAGCAGCCTCACAGGGGGCGCCGGCACCGGGGAGCTGTTTTTT,CASSLTGGAGTGELFF
.,TRBV6-6,TRBJ1-5,.,TGTGCCAGCAGGCCCCTAAACTTTAATCAGCCCCAGCATTTT,CASRPLNFNQPQHF
.,TRBV5-4,TRBJ2-5,.,TGTGCCAGCAGCTCGAAACAGGGATCTACGGAGACCCAGTACTTC,CASSSKQGSTETQYF
.,TRBV20-1,TRBJ2-3,.,TGCAGTTCCAAGTGGGGGGAAGCGCAGTATTTT,CSSKWGEAQYF
.,TRBV5-1,TRBJ1-5,.,TGCGCCAGCAGCTTAGCAGGGCAGAATCAGCCCCAGCATTTT,CASSLAGQNQPQHF
.,TRBV6-6,TRBJ2-2,.,TGTGCCAGCAGTCCCGAGGGAGGATTCGCGAACACCGGGGAGCTGTTTTTT,CASSPEGGFANTGELFF
.,TRBV27,TRBJ2-2,.,TGTGCCAGCAGTTTCGGACGTCAGGCCGGGGAGCTGTTTTTT,CASSFGRQAGELFF
.,TRBV3-1/TRBV3-2,TRBJ1-3,.,TGTGCCAGCAGCCAAGATCTGGGGCGTATTCGAGGAAACACCATATATTTT,CASSQDLGRIRGNTIYF
.,TRBV5-6,TRBJ1-6,.,TGTGCCAGCAGCTTGGATGAGGGCCCCTATAATTCACCCCTCCACTTT,CASSLDEGPYNSPLHF
.,TRBV4-3,TRBJ2-1,.,TGCGCCAGCAGCCAAGATGACGATCGACTCAAGCCATACAATGAGCAGTTCTTC,CASSQDDDRLKPYNEQFF
.,TRBV19,TRBJ1-2,.,TGTGCCAGTAGTGCAGGGGTCGATAACTATGGCTACACCTTC,CASSAGVDNYGYTF
.,TRBV5-1,TRBJ1-2,TRBD1,TGCGCCAGCAGAGGGACAGGGGGGAATCATGGCTACACCTTC,CASRGTGGNHGYTF
.,TRBV3-1/TRBV3-2,TRBJ1-6,.,TGTGCCAGCAGCCAAGAGCAGACTTATAATTCACCCCTCCACTTT,CASSQEQTYNSPLHF
.,TRBV20-1,TRBJ2-1,.,TGCAGTGCTAGAGATGGCAATGAGCAGTTCTTC,CSARDGNEQFF
few,TRBV6-5,TRBJ1-2,.,TGTGCCAGCAGTCCAGGGCTCTGGAACTTCTATGGCTACACCTTC,CASSPGLWNFYGYTF
few,TRBV19,TRBJ1-1,TRBD1,TGTGCCAGTATCAGGGGGGAGACTGAAGCTTTCTTT,CASIRGETEAFF
.,TRBV4-1,TRBJ1-2,TRBD1,TGCGCCAGCAGCCAAGTCCCCCTGGGACAGGTTGTGAATGGCTACACCTTC,CASSQVPLGQVVNGYTF
.,TRBV2,TRBJ2-3,.,TGTGCCAGCAGTGAACGTTGGGTGAGGGGCACAGATACGCAGTATTTT,CASSERWVRGTDTQYF
.,TRBV9,TRBJ2-5,.,TGTGCCAGCAGCGTAGGAGTGGGGACTCCCCCGGAGGAGACCCAGTACTTC,CASSVGVGTPPEETQYF
.,TRBV28,TRBJ2-1,.,TGTGCCAGCAGGGAACCAGGGTCCACGGTGTTCTTC,CASREPGSTVFF
.,TRBV2,TRBJ2-5,.,TGTGCCAGCAGTGATTTGAGCCAAGAGACCCAGTACTTC,CASSDLSQETQYF
.,TRBV5-4,TRBJ1-3,.,TGTGCCAGCACCTTAGATACTGGAAACACCATATATTTT,CASTLDTGNTIYF
.,TRBV7-3,TRBJ2-3,TRBD2,TGTGCCAGCAGTCCCGGGACTAGCGGGGGACAAGATACGCAGTATTTT,CASSPGTSGGQDTQYF
.,TRBV9,TRBJ1-6,.,TGTGCCAGCAGCGTAGTCCATTCCCGGGGCTCACCCCTCCACTTT,CASSVVHSRGSPLHF
.,TRBV7-2,TRBJ2-2,.,TGTGCCAGCAGCCGCCGACAGGTTGGCACCGGGGAGCTGTTTTTT,CASSRRQVGTGELFF
.,TRBV5-5,TRBJ2-2,.,TGTGCCAGCATCCTTGCCTCCGGCCCCACCGGGGAGCTGTTTTTT,CASILASGPTGELFF
.,TRBV19,TRBJ1-5,.,TGTGCCAGTAGTACCGCCCCGCTGGTAGGGCAGCCCCAGCATTTT,CASSTAPLVGQPQHF
.,TRBV7-9,TRBJ1-2,.,TGTGCCAGCAGCTTAGGGCGAGGAGATAACTATGGCTACACCTTC,CASSLGRGDNYGYTF
.,TRBV10-2,TRBJ2-5,TRBD1,TGCGCCAGCAGGGGACAGGCGGATGCGACCCAGTACTTC,CASRGQADATQYF
few,TRBV7-9,TRBJ1-1,.,TGTGCCAGCAGCACGACGGTGAACACTGAAGCTTTCTTT,CASSTTVNTEAFF
.,TRBV19,TRBJ2-4,TRBD2,TGTGCCAGTAGTATCCGTGGCTCTCCGGGACTAGCGGATAAAAACATTCAGTACTTC,CASSIRGSPGLADKNIQYF
.,TRBV9,TRBJ1-5,.,TGTGCCAGCAGTGGCAGCGGGTGGATCAATCAGCCCCAGCATTTT,CASSGSGWINQPQHF
.,TRBV29-1,TRBJ1-1,TRBD1,TGCAGCGTTGGCGGGACAGGGGAGGGCACTGAAGCTTTCTTT,CSVGGTGEGTEAFF
.,TRBV30,TRBJ2-3,.,TGTGCCTGGAGTGGGACATTCAGCACAGATACGCAGTATTTT,CAWSGTFSTDTQYF
.,TRBV6-5,TRBJ2-2,.,TGTGCCAGCAGGTGGACTCTTAACACCGGGGAGCTGTTTTTT,CASRWTLNTGELFF
.,TRBV9,TRBJ1-2,TRBD1,TGTGCCAGCAGCGTGGGCAGGGGGCAATTAAGCTATGGCTACACCTTC,CASSVGRGQLSYGYTF
.,TRBV4-1,TRBJ1-2,.,TGCGCCAGCAGCCAAGATAGGAGGGTTCACTATGGCTACACCTTC,CASSQDRRVHYGYTF
.,TRBV12-5,TRBJ2-5,.,TGTGCTAGTGGTTTGGGGCCGGCGGGGACCCAGTACTTC,CASGLGPAGTQYF